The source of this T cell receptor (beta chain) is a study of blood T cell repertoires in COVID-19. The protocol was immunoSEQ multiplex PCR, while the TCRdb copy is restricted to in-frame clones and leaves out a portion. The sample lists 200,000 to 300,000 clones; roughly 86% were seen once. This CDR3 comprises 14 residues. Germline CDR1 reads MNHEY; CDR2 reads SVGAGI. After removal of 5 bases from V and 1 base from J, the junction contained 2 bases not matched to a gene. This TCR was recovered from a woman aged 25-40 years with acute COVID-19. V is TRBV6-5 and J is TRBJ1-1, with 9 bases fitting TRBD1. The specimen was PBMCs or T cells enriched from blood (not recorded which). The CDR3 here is CASSHRGPNTEAFF. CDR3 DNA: TGTGCCAGCAGTCACAGGGGGCCGAACACTGAAGCTTTCTTT.